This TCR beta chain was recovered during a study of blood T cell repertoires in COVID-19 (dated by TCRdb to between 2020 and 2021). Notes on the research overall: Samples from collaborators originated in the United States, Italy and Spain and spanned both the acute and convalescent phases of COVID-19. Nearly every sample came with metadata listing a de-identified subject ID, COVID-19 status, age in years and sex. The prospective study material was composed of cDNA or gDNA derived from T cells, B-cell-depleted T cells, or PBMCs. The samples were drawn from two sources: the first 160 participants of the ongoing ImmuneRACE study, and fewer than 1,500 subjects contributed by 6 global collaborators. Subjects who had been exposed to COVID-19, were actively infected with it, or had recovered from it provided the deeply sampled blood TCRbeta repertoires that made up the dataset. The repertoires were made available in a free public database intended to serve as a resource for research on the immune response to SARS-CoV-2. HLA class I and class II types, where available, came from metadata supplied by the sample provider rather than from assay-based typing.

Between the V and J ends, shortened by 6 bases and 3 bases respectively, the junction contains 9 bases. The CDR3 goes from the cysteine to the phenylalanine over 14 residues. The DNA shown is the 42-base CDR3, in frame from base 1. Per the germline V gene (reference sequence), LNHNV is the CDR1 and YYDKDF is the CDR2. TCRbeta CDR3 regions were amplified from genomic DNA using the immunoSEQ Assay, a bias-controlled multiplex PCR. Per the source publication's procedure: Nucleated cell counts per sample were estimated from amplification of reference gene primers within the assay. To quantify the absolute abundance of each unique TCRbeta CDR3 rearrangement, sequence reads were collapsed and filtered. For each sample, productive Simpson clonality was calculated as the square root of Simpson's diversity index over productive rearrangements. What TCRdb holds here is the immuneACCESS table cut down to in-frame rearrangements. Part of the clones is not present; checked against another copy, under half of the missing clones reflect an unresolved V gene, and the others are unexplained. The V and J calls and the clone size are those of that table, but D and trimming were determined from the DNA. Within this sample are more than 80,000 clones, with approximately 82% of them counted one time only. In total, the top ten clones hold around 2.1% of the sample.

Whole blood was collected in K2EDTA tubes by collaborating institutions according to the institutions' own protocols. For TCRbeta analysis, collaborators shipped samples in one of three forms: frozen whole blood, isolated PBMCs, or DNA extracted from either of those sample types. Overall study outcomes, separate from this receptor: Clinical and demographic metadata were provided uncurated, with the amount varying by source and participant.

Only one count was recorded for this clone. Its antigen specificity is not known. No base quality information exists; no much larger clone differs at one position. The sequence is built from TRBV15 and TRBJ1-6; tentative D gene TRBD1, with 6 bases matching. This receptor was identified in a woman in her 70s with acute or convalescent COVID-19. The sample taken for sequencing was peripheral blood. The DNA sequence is TGTGCCACCAGAGGGGGTGGCTATAATTCACCCCTCCACTTT. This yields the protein CATRGGGYNSPLHF.